Listed below are T cell receptor beta chains from one sample, sequenced in a study of blood T cell repertoires in COVID-19. Clones were read by immunoSEQ multiplex PCR, and TCRdb kept only the in-frame ones, dropping some. Of roughly 140,000 clones in the sample, 84% were seen once. What was sequenced was peripheral blood. The source of these receptors is a woman in her fifties or sixties with acute or convalescent COVID-19. Both conserved end residues are part of each CDR3. D genes are given only for firm matches.

V	D	J	CDR3
TRBV29-1	TRBD2	TRBJ2-1	CSVDFTLTSGRYNEQFF
TRBV2	-	TRBJ2-7	CASSETQVAYEQYF
TRBV7-2	-	TRBJ1-1	CASMLQSNTEAFF
TRBV10-2	TRBD1	TRBJ1-2	CASQRDSNNYGYTF
TRBV11-2	-	TRBJ2-1	CASSSNHNEQFF
TRBV6-6	TRBD2	TRBJ2-5	CASSAGTRKETQYF
TRBV30	-	TRBJ1-1	CAWSRQGVTEAFF
TRBV2	-	TRBJ2-3	CASSSDLTGGRDTQYF
TRBV6-1	-	TRBJ1-4	CASSEALTVNEKLFF
TRBV4-2	-	TRBJ1-6	CASSQEWGGLNSPLHF
TRBV7-2	TRBD2	TRBJ2-1	CASSLALAGDEQFF
TRBV6-5	-	TRBJ2-2	CASSFLSVNTGELFF
TRBV5-1	-	TRBJ1-2	CASSLDTSANYGYTF
TRBV6-1	-	TRBJ2-5	CASSEGTAETQYF
TRBV3-1/TRBV3-2	-	TRBJ1-6	CASSQDPLERGSNSPLHF
TRBV4-2	TRBD1	TRBJ1-2	CASSQDDRPWTGSNYGYTF
TRBV5-6	TRBD1	TRBJ2-7	CASSGQGRGRGEQYF
TRBV5-4	-	TRBJ1-2	CASSLPAVRDGYTF
TRBV7-6	TRBD1	TRBJ2-3	CASSKPGQGERTHYF
TRBV3-1/TRBV3-2	TRBD2	TRBJ2-1	CASPSTSGSEHNEQFF
TRBV24-1	TRBD2	TRBJ2-3	CATSARGGDTQYF
TRBV11-2	-	TRBJ2-7	CASSGGTGKGYEQYF
TRBV29-1	-	TRBJ1-4	CSVGTVGNEKLFF
TRBV18	TRBD1	TRBJ1-1	CANRQGADTEAFF
TRBV27	-	TRBJ1-2	CASSYERSYGYTF
TRBV7-2	-	TRBJ2-7	CASSPPSYEQYF
TRBV29-1	TRBD2	TRBJ2-1	CSVNRGRDGEQFF
TRBV7-6	TRBD1	TRBJ1-3	CASSNPLTGSGNTIYF
TRBV2	TRBD2	TRBJ2-3	CARDGARGVGTDTQYF
TRBV19	-	TRBJ1-3	CASSPRVIVRSGNTIYF